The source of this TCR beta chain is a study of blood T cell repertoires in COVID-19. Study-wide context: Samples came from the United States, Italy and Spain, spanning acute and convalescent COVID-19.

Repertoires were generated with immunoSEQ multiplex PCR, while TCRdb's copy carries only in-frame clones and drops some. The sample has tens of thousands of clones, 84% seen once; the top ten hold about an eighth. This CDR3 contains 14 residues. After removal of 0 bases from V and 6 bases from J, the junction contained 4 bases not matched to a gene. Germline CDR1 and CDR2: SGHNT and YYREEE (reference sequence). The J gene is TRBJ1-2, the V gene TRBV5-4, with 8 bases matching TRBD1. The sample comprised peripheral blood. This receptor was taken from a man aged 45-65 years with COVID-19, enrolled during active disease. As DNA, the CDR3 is TGTGCCAGCAGCTTGGACAGGGGGTTGGATGGCTACACCTTC. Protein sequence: CASSLDRGLDGYTF.